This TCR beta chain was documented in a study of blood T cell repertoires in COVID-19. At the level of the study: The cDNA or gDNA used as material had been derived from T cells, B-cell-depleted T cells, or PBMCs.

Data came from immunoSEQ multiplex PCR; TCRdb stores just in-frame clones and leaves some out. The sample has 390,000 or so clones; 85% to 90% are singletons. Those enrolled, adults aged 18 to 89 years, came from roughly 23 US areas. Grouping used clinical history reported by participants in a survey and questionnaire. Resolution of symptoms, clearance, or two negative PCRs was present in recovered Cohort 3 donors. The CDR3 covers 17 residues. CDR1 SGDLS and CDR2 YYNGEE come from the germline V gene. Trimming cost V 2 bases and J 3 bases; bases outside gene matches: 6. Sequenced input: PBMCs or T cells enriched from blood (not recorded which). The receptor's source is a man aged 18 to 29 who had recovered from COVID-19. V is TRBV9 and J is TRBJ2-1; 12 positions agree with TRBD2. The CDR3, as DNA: TGTGCCAGCAGCGTCAGGCCGGGACTAGCGGGCTACAATGAGCAGTTCTTC. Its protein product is CASSVRPGLAGYNEQFF. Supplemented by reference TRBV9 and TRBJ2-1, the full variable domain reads DSGVTQTPKHLITATGQRVTLRCSPRSGDLSVYWYQQSLDQGLQFLIQYYNGEERAKGNILERFSAQQFPDLHSELNLSSLELGDSALYFCASSVRPGLAGYNEQFFGPGTRLTVL.